This T cell receptor (beta chain) was documented in a study of T cell changes during pregnancy in multiple sclerosis. This CDR3 is 15 amino acids long. V trimming: 7 bases; J trimming: 5 bases; junction bases outside the gene matches: 13. Germline CDR1 and CDR2: SGHVS and FQNEAQ. Sequenced by immunoSEQ multiplex PCR; TCRdb stores in-frame clones only, minus some. Among some 60,000 clones listed, about 94% were seen once. Material: CD4+ T cells from peripheral blood mononuclear cells, obtained before pregnancy. The clonotype originates from a female donor with multiple sclerosis, enrolled in a pregnancy study. V is TRBV7-8 and J is TRBJ2-5, with 7 bases that match TRBD2. CDR3 amino acids: CASKTGRLASETQYF. As DNA, the CDR3 is TGTGCCAGCAAAACCGGGAGACTAGCCTCGGAGACCCAGTACTTC.